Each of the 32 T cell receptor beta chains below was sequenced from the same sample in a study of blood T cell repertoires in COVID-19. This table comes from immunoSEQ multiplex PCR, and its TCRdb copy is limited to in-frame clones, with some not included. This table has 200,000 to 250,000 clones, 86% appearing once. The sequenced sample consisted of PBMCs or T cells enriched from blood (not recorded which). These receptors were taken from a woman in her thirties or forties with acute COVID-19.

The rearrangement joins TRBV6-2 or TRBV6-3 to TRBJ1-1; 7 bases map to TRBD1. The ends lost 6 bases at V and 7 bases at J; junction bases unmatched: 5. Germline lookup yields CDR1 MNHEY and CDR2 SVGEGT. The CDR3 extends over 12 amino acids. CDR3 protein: CASSLDRVEAFF. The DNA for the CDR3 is TGTGCCAGCAGCCTAGACAGGGTTGAAGCTTTCTTT.

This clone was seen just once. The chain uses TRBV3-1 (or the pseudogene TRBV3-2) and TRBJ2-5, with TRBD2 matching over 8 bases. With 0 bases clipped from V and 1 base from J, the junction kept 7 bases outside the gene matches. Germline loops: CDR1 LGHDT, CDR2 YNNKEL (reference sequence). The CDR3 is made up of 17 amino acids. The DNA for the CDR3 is TGTGCCAGCAGCCAAGATGTGCTAGCGGGCCTCCAAGAGACCCAGTACTTC. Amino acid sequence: CASSQDVLAGLQETQYF.

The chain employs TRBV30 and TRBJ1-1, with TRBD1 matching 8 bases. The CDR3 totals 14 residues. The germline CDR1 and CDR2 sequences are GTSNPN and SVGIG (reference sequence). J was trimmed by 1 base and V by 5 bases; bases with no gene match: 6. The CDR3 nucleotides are TGTGCCTGGGGGGCAGGGGGCTGGAACACTGAAGCTTTCTTT. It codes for CAWGAGGWNTEAFF.

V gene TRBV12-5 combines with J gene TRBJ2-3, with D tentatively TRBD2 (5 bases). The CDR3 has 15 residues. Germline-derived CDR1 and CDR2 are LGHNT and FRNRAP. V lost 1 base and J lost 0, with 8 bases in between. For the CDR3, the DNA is TGTGCTAGTGGTTTGGGGCGGACTAGCACAGATACGCAGTATTTT. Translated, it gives CASGLGRTSTDTQYF. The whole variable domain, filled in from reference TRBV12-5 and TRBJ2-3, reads DARVTQTPRHKVTEMGQEVTMRCQPILGHNTVFWYRQTMMQGLELLAYFRNRAPLDDSGMPKDRFSAEMPDATLATLKIQPSEPRDSAVYFCASGLGRTSTDTQYFGPGTRLTVL.

The CDR3 spells CASSVHRGSNTGELFF. The CDR3 nucleotides are TGTGCCAGCAGCGTCCACCGGGGGTCGAACACCGGGGAGCTGTTTTTT. This rearrangement joins TRBV9 to TRBJ2-2, with D maybe TRBD2 (6 bases). The V end was cut by 2 bases, the J end by 0 bases, with 11 bases between. This CDR3 has 16 amino acids. Germline CDR1 and CDR2: SGDLS and YYNGEE.

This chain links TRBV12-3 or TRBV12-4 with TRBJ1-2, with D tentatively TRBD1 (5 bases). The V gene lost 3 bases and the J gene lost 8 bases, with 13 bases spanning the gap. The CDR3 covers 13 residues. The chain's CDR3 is CASSFGRVVGYTF. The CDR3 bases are TGTGCCAGCAGTTTCGGCAGGGTTGTAGGCTACACCTTC.

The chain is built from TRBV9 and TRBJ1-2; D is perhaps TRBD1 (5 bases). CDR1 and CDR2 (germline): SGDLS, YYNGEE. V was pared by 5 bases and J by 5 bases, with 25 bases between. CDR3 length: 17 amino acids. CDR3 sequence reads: CASRRGAGSTGLYGYTF. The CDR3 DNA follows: TGTGCCAGCAGGCGTGGGGCAGGGTCAACGGGACTGTATGGCTACACCTTC.

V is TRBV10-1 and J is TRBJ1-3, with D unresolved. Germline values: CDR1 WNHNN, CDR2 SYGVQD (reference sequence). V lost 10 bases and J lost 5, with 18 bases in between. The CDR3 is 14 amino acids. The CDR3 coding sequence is TGCGCCACCGCTCCCGGCAACAGACGAAACACCATATATTTT. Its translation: CATAPGNRRNTIYF.

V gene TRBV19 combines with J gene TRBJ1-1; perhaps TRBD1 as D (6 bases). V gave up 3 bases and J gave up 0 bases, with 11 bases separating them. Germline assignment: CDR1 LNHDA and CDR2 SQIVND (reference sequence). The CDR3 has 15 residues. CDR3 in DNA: TGTGCCAGTAGTATTTACGCAGGGGTGAACACTGAAGCTTTCTTT. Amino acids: CASSIYAGVNTEAFF. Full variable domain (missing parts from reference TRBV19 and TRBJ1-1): DGGITQSPKYLFRKEGQNVTLSCEQNLNHDAMYWYRQDPGQGLRLIYYSQIVNDFQKGDIAEGYSVSREKKESFPLTVTSAQKNPTAFYLCASSIYAGVNTEAFFGQGTRLTVV.

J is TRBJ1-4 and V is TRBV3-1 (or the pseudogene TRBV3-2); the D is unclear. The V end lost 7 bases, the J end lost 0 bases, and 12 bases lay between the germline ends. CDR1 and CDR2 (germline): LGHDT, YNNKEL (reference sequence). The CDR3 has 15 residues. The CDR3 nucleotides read TGTGCCAGCACCCCTTCGGTGGCAACTAATGAAAAACTGTTTTTT. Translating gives CASTPSVATNEKLFF.

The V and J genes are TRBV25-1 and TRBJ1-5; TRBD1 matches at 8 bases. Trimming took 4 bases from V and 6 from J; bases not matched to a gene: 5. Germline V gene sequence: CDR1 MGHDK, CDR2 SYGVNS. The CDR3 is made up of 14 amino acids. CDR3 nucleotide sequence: TGTGCCAGCAGTGCAGGACAGGGATCTCAGCCCCAGCATTTT. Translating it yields CASSAGQGSQPQHF. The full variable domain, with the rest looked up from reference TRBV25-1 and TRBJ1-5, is EADIYQTPRYLVIGTGKKITLECSQTMGHDKMYWYQQDPGMELHLIHYSYGVNSTEKGDLSSESTVSRIRTEHFPLTLESARPSHTSQYLCASSAGQGSQPQHFGDGTRLSIL.

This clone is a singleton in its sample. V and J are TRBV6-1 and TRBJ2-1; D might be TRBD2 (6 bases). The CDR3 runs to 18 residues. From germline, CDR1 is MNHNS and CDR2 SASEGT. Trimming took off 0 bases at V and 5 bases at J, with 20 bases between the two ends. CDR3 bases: TGTGCCAGCAGTGAAGCGGGGCTGGAGGGACGTTGGGACAATGAGCAGTTCTTC. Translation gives CASSEAGLEGRWDNEQFF.

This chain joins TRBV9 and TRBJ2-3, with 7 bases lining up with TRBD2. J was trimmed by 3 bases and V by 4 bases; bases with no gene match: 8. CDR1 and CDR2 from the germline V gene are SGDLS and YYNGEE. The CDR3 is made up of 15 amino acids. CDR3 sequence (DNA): TGTGCCAGCAGCTTAGAAGCGGGGATAACAGATACGCAGTATTTT. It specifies CASSLEAGITDTQYF.

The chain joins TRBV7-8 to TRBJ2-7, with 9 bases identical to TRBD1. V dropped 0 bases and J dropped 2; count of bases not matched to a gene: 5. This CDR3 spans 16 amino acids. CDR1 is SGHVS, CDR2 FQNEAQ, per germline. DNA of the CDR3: TGTGCCAGCAGCTTAGCGCCAGGACAGGGGCCCTACGAGCAGTACGTC. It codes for CASSLAPGQGPYEQYV.

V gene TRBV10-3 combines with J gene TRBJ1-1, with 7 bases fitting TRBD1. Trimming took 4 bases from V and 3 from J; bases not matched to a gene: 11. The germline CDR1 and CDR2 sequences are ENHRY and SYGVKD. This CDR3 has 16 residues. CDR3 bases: TGTGCCATCAGTGGAAGACAGGGTGTGGTTTACACTGAAGCTTTCTTT. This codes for CAISGRQGVVYTEAFF.

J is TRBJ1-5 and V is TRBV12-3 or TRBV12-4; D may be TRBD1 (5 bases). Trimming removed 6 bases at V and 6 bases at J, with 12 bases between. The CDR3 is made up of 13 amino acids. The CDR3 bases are TGTGCCAGCAGACCTTCCGGGGGTCAGCCCCAGCATTTT. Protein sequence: CASRPSGGQPQHF.

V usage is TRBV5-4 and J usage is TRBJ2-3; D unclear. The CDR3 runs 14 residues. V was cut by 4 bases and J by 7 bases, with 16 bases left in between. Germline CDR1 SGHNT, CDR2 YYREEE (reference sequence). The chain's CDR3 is CASSLEGPGNTQYF. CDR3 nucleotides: TGTGCCAGCAGCCTAGAAGGTCCTGGTAATACGCAGTATTTT.

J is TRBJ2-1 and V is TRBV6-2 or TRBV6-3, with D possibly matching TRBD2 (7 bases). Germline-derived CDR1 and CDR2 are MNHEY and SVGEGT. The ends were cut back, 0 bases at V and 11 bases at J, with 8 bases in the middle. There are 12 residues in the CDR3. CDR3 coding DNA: TGTGCCAGCAGTTACTCCGGGGGGCAGCAGTTCTTC. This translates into CASSYSGGQQFF.

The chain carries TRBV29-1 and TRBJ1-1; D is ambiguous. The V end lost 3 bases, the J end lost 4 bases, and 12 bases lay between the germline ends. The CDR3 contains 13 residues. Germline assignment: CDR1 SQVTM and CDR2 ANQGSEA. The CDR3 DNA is TGCAGCGTTGACGGAGGTTCGGCCACTGAAGCTTTCTTT. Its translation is CSVDGGSATEAFF.

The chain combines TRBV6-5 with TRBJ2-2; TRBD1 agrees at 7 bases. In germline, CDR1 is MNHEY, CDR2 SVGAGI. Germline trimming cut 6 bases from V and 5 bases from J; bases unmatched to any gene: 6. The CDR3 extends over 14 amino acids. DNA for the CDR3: TGTGCCAGCAGCCGCGACAGGGAAACCGGGGAGCTGTTTTTT. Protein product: CASSRDRETGELFF.

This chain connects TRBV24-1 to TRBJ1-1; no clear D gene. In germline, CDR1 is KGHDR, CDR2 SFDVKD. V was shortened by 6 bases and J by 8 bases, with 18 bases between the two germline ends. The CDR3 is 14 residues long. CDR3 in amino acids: CATSPGGSGPEAFF. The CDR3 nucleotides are TGTGCCACCAGTCCAGGCGGAAGCGGCCCAGAAGCTTTCTTT.

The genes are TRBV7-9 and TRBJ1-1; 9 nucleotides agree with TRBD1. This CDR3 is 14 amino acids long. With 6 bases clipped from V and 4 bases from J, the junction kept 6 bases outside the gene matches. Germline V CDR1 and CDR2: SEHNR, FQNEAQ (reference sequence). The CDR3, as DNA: TGTGCCAGCAGGGAACAGGGGGCTCTCACTGAAGCTTTCTTT. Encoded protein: CASREQGALTEAFF.

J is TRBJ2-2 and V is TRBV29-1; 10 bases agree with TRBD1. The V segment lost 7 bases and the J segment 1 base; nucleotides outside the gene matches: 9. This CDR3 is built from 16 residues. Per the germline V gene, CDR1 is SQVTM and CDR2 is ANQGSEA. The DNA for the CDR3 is TGCAGCGGATGGACAGGGGGGTTTGGGAACACCGGGGAGCTGTTTTTT. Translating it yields CSGWTGGFGNTGELFF.

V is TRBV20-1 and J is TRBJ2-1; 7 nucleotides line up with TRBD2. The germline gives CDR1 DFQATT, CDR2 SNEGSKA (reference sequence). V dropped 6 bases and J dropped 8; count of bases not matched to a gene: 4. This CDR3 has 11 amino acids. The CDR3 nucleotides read TGCAGTGCAAATGGGGGGGATGAGCAGTTCTTC. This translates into CSANGGDEQFF.

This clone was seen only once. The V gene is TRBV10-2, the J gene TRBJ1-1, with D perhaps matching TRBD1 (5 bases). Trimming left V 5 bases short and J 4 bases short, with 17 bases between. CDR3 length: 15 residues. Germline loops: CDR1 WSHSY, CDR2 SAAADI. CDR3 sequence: CASSPTGSRSTEAFF. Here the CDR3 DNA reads TGCGCCAGCAGTCCTACAGGTTCGAGGAGCACTGAAGCTTTCTTT.

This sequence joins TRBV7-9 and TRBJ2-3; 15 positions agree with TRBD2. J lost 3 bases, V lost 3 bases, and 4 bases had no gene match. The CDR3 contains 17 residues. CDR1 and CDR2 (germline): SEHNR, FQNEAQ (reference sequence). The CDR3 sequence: CASSFQGLAGGTDTQYF. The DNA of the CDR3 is TGTGCCAGCAGCTTTCAGGGACTAGCGGGGGGAACAGATACGCAGTATTTT. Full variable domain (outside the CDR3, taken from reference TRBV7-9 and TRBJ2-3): DTGVSQNPRHKITKRGQNVTFRCDPISEHNRLYWYRQTLGQGPEFLTYFQNEAQLEKSRLLSDRFSAERPKGSFSTLEIQRTEQGDSAMYLCASSFQGLAGGTDTQYFGPGTRLTVL.

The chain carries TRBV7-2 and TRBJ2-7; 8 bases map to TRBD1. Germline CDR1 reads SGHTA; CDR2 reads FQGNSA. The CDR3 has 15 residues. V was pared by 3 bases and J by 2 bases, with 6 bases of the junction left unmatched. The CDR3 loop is CASSFGQGPTYEQYF. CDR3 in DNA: TGTGCCAGCAGCTTCGGACAGGGCCCCACCTACGAGCAGTACTTC.

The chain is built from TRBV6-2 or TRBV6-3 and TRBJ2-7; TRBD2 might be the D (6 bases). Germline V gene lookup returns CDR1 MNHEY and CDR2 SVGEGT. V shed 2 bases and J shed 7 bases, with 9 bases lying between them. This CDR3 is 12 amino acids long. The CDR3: CASSYGLAEQYF. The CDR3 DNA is TGTGCCAGCAGTTACGGTCTAGCGGAGCAGTACTTC.

The CDR3 DNA reads TGTGCTAGTGGTTTGGGAGCCTCGGGGACAGCAGCAGATACGCAGTATTTT. Its protein is CASGLGASGTAADTQYF. J is TRBJ2-3 and V is TRBV12-5; 7 bases are shared with TRBD1. Germline V gives CDR1 LGHNT, CDR2 FRNRAP. With 1 base clipped from V and 4 bases from J, the junction kept 11 bases outside the gene matches. There are 17 residues in the CDR3. The entire variable domain, with the rest obtained from reference TRBV12-5 and TRBJ2-3, is as follows: DARVTQTPRHKVTEMGQEVTMRCQPILGHNTVFWYRQTMMQGLELLAYFRNRAPLDDSGMPKDRFSAEMPDATLATLKIQPSEPRDSAVYFCASGLGASGTAADTQYFGPGTRLTVL.

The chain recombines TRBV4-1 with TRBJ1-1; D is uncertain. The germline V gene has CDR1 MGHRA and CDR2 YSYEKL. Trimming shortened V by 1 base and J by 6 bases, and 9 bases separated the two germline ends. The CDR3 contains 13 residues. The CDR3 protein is CASSQARQAEAFF. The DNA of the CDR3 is TGCGCCAGCAGCCAAGCGCGTCAGGCTGAAGCTTTCTTT.

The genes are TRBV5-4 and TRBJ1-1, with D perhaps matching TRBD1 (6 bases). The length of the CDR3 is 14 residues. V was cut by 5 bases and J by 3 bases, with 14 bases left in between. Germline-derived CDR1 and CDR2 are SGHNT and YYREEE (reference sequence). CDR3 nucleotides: TGTGCCAGCAGTTCCCAGGGGTTCTACACTGAAGCTTTCTTT. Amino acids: CASSSQGFYTEAFF.

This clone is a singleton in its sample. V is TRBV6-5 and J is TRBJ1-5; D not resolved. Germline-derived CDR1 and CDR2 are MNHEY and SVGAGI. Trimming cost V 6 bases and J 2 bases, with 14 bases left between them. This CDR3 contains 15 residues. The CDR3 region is CASSPGSSGNQPQHF. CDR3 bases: TGTGCCAGCAGCCCCGGGTCAAGTGGCAATCAGCCCCAGCATTTT.